This T cell receptor beta chain was observed in a study of T cells expressing NK-cell markers. Overall study context: CD3+CD56+NKG2C+, CD3+CD56+NKG2C- and CD3+CD56-NKG2C+ T cells, once sorted, supplied the TCR beta repertoires. HCMV serostatus: most of the eight sequenced donors positive, one negative. Whole-study results and caveats: For over five donors, the dominant NKG2C+ clonotypes made up about 1.0-7.5% of their CD8+ T cells.

CDR1 is SGHRS, CDR2 YFSETQ, per germline. This CDR3 region has 15 residues. The cDNA for TCR beta came from 5'RACE template switching with UMIs. TCRdb re-called the 5' RACE reads; one entry per CDR3 protein, DNA not given. This sample's table has about 380,000 distinct CDR3 sequences. Concerning this clonotype: What it binds is unknown.

Sample: blood T cells: a sorted CD56 or NKG2C T cell subset, CD4+ or CD8+ T cells, or bulk PBMC T cells (not recorded which). The sequence was collected from a man aged 18-70 years in good health. This rearrangement joins TRBV5-1 to TRBJ2-5; with no DNA, the TCRdb D assignment of TRBD1 cannot be verified. CDR3 sequence reads: CASRAGTAYQETQYF.